The 13 T cell receptor beta chains in this list originate from one sample, sequenced in a study of shared clonotypes between healthy human individuals. Assay: immunoSEQ multiplex PCR; the TCRdb copy retains only in-frame clones and omits some. The data contain millions of clones, roughly nine tenths of them seen just once; the ten biggest clones take up over 0.12%. The sample was naive CD4+ T cells sorted from blood. Subset meaning: CD45RA+ positively selected. These TCRs come from a man in his late teens or twenties in good health.

This chain connects TRBV2 to TRBJ2-1; D call uncertain. The germline V gene has CDR1 SNHLY and CDR2 FYNNEI. With 4 bases removed from V and 0 bases from J, the gap between germline ends came to 10 bases. CDR3 length: 15 amino acids. The CDR3 coding sequence is TGTGCCAGCAGTGGGCCCTTTAGCTCCTACAATGAGCAGTTCTTC. Protein: CASSGPFSSYNEQFF.

V is TRBV6-5 and J is TRBJ2-3; unclear D gene. V lost 0 bases, J lost 10 bases, and 11 bases lay in between. This CDR3 spans 13 amino acids. Germline-derived CDR1 and CDR2 are MNHEY and SVGAGI. CDR3 sequence: CASSYSNDYAQYF. For the CDR3, the DNA is TGTGCCAGCAGTTACTCGAATGATTACGCGCAGTATTTT.

The chain recombines TRBV7-2 with TRBJ1-5, with D unclear. Germline CDR1 SGHTA, CDR2 FQGNSA. CDR3 size: 18 residues. Deletions cut 1 base from V and 6 bases from J, with 22 bases between. This CDR3 reads CASSLEFAWPEDSQPQHF. The CDR3 DNA is TGTGCCAGCAGCTTAGAATTTGCCTGGCCTGAGGATTCTCAGCCCCAGCATTTT.

This chain connects TRBV28 to TRBJ2-5; no clear D. From germline, CDR1 is MDHEN and CDR2 SYDVKM. The V end was cut by 3 bases, the J end by 5 bases, with 10 bases between. CDR3 size: 13 residues. As DNA, the CDR3 is TGTGCCAGCAGTTTCGGTAGCTTGGAGACCCAGTACTTC. It yields the protein CASSFGSLETQYF.

The count of this clone is one. The rearrangement uses TRBV2 and TRBJ1-2, with D perhaps matching TRBD1 (5 bases). V dropped 5 bases and J dropped 5 bases, with 12 bases sitting between them. This CDR3 has 13 residues. From germline, CDR1 is SNHLY and CDR2 FYNNEI. The CDR3 reads CASSLRQPYGYTF. CDR3 nucleotide sequence: TGTGCCAGCAGTCTCCGACAGCCGTATGGCTACACCTTC.

About this clone: This sample includes further DNA sequences coding for the same CDR3. This chain uses TRBV19 with TRBJ2-5; D call uncertain. The CDR3 length is 13 residues. V was pared by 2 bases and J by 5 bases, with 9 bases between. Germline V gene data show CDR1 as LNHDA and CDR2 as SQIVND (reference sequence). The CDR3 here is CASSIRARETQYF. DNA for the CDR3: TGTGCCAGTAGTATAAGGGCGAGGGAGACCCAGTACTTC.

CDR3 sequence reads: CASSVVGGPNTGELFF. For the CDR3, the DNA is TGTGCCAGCAGCGTAGTGGGGGGACCAAACACCGGGGAGCTGTTTTTT. The chain has TRBV9 and TRBJ2-2, with D perhaps TRBD2 (6 bases). The V and J ends lost 0 bases and 2 bases respectively, with 11 bases between them. Germline-derived CDR1 and CDR2 are SGDLS and YYNGEE. There are 16 residues in the CDR3.

The chain recombines TRBV4-1 with TRBJ1-5; TRBD1 is a possible D gene (6 bases). There are 16 residues in the CDR3. Germline V gives CDR1 MGHRA, CDR2 YSYEKL. V lost 0 bases, J lost 4 bases, and 13 bases lay in between. CDR3 coding DNA: TGCGCCAGCAGCCAAGATCGAGGGACACGGAATCAGCCCCAGCATTTT. It translates to CASSQDRGTRNQPQHF.

The chain recombines TRBV7-2 with TRBJ2-2; 9 bases are a match to TRBD1. Germline assignment: CDR1 SGHTA and CDR2 FQGNSA. The CDR3 length is 19 residues. V was clipped by 0 bases and J by 5 bases; unmatched bases: 13. The CDR3 loop reads CASSLASTPGQGTTGELFF. Here the CDR3 DNA reads TGTGCCAGCAGCTTAGCAAGCACCCCGGGACAGGGCACTACCGGGGAGCTGTTTTTT.

The chain combines TRBV14 with TRBJ2-7, with a weak D call TRBD1 (5 bases). Germline V gives CDR1 SGHDN, CDR2 FVKESK. V gave up 4 bases and J gave up 2 bases, with 9 bases separating them. The CDR3 loop spans 13 amino acids. The CDR3 region is CASSRQTAYEQYF. CDR3 DNA sequence: TGTGCCAGCAGCCGACAGACCGCCTACGAGCAGTACTTC.

The chain carries TRBV5-8 and TRBJ2-1; TRBD2 might be the D (5 bases). V lost 5 bases, J lost 0 bases, and 12 bases lay in between. Per germline, CDR1 SGHTS and CDR2 YDEGEE. The length of the CDR3 is 15 residues. The CDR3 DNA reads TGTGCCAGCAGGTCGCCCGGGGTCTCCTACAATGAGCAGTTCTTC. Its protein product is CASRSPGVSYNEQFF.

The V call is TRBV7-2, the J call TRBJ2-2; the match to TRBD2 covers 11 bases. Germline loops: CDR1 SGHTA, CDR2 FQGNSA. The CDR3 length is 16 residues. Trimming cost V 2 bases and J 5 bases; bases outside gene matches: 4. Here the CDR3 reads CASSLTSGSSTGELFF. The CDR3 nucleotides are TGTGCCAGCAGCTTAACTAGCGGGAGTTCGACCGGGGAGCTGTTTTTT.

This clone was observed once. The rearrangement links TRBV27 to TRBJ2-2; 10 positions match TRBD1. In germline, CDR1 is MNHEY, CDR2 SMNVEV (reference sequence). J gave up 7 bases and V 6 bases, and 5 bases lay outside the gene matches. The CDR3 length is 14 residues. The CDR3: CASRTGGAVGELFF. The CDR3, as DNA: TGTGCCAGCAGGACAGGGGGCGCGGTCGGGGAGCTGTTTTTT.